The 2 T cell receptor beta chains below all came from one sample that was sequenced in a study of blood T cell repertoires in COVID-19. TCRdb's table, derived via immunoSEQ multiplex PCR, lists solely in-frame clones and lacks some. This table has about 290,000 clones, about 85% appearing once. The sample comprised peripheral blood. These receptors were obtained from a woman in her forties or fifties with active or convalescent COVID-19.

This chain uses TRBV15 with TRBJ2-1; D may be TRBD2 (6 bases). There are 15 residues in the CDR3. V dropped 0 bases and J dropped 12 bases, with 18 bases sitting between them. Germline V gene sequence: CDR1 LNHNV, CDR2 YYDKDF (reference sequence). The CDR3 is CATSRDLAGKSVQFF. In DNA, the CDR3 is TGTGCCACCAGCAGAGATCTGGCGGGGAAGAGCGTGCAGTTCTTC.

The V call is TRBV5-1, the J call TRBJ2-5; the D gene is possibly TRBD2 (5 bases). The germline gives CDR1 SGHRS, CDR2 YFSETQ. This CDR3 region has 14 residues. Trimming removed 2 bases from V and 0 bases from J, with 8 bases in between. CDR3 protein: CASSLSGNQETQYF. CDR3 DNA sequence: TGCGCCAGCAGCTTAAGCGGAAACCAAGAGACCCAGTACTTC.